This section outlines one T cell receptor beta chain sequence together with its context. At the deep level, the assay was run. Method: immunoSEQ multiplex PCR; TCRdb's copy keeps in-frame clones and lacks some. The sample holds millions of clones; around nine tenths are singletons and the top ten take around 0.14%. CDR1 SNHLY and CDR2 FYNNEI come from the germline V gene. Trimming at V came to 8 bases and at J to 7 bases, leaving 5 bases not matched to a gene. The CDR3 sequence is 14 residues long. The data were taken from a study of shared clonotypes between healthy human individuals. Study as a whole: Each donor's CD8 memory used one plate, CD8 naive two, each CD4 subset three.

Sequences were obtained from naive CD4+ T cells sorted from blood. The subset: CD45RA+ positively selected. The chain employs TRBV2 and TRBJ2-2; 12 bases match TRBD2. This TCR came from a man younger than 30 in good health. The CDR3 sequence: CASQRTSGVGELFF. Written as DNA, the CDR3 is TGTGCCAGCCAGAGGACTAGCGGGGTCGGGGAGCTGTTTTTT.